These T cell receptor beta chains were read from a single sample in a study of early T cells in non-severe SARS-CoV-2 infection. Each CDR3 protein gets one entry after TCRdb re-called the 5' RACE reads with MiXCR. Of approximately 81,000 distinct CDR3 sequences detected, over 12% appear once; the ten largest clones hold 3%. The sequenced sample was whole blood. Receptors were obtained from an adult who was a healthcare worker with PCR-confirmed SARS-CoV-2 infection or an uninfected control (not recorded which). Both conserved end residues are part of each CDR3.

v_gene	j_gene	len	CDR3aa
TRBV7-3	TRBJ2-6	17	CASSRGGSLSGANVLTF
TRBV3-1	TRBJ2-2	14	CASTPTSGSSELSF
TRBV7-2	TRBJ1-1	15	CASSSRDRGPPEAFF
TRBV6-2/TRBV6-3	TRBJ2-3	17	CANPGTSGGPSTDTQYF
TRBV4-1	TRBJ1-2	15	CASSQAGLLGYGYTF
TRBV7-9	TRBJ2-7	13	CASSTGTYYEQYF
TRBV9	TRBJ1-6	14	CASSVVGNSRPLHF
TRBV12-5	TRBJ1-4	17	CASGLGLRQGASEKLFF
TRBV6-5	TRBJ1-1	14	CASSYGDRVGEAFF
TRBV4-1	TRBJ2-7	14	CASRTRAGLYEQYF
TRBV5-1	TRBJ2-3	18	CASSLAQLSPVGTDTQYF
TRBV7-9	TRBJ1-5	16	CASSSGQGASNQPQHF
TRBV7-9	TRBJ2-7	14	CASSPGGAMNEQYF
TRBV10-1	TRBJ2-3	13	CASSTGVTDTQYF
TRBV11-1	TRBJ2-3	13	CASSRRDVPTQYF
TRBV18	TRBJ1-2	19	CASSPRPPRDTTLVRGYTF
TRBV7-3	TRBJ2-3	15	CASSGGLSSTDTQYF
TRBV7-3	TRBJ2-7	13	CASSLTIEGEQYF
TRBV12-3/TRBV12-4	TRBJ2-2	15	CASSQDRRGSGELFF
TRBV5-1	TRBJ2-7	15	CASSPGQAGVHEQYF
TRBV29-1	TRBJ2-1	11	CSVLDSYEQFF
TRBV29-1	TRBJ1-1	16	CSVLLGTTRPNTEAFF
TRBV20-1	TRBJ1-1	15	CSVLGEGPIGAEAFF
TRBV11-3	TRBJ2-1	14	CASSPRQGMDEQFF
TRBV3-1	TRBJ2-1	17	CASSQDNPTSGYNEQFF
TRBV28	TRBJ2-1	11	CASSYRQEQFF
TRBV7-9	TRBJ2-7	16	CASSTTPGLLNYEQYF
TRBV7-8	TRBJ1-4	15	CASSLGLAGELKLFF
TRBV7-8	TRBJ1-5	14	CASSVLGRNQPQHF
TRBV12-3/TRBV12-4	TRBJ2-1	17	CASRGSPGLAGSNEQFF
TRBV6-1	TRBJ2-7	19	CASSERHGRAVPPGYEQYF
TRBV24-1	TRBJ2-1	16	CATSDFREQTYNEQFF
TRBV5-1	TRBJ2-1	13	CASSWGTTGEQFF
TRBV29-1	TRBJ2-2	14	CSVDSQSNTGELFF
TRBV7-9	TRBJ2-3	14	CASSLMGLTDTQYF
TRBV14	TRBJ2-1	19	CASSDLLVAGLQYDTEQFF
TRBV14	TRBJ2-7	16	CASSQTAWDRSYEQYF
TRBV7-9	TRBJ2-3	17	CASSPGARELGTDTQYF
TRBV29-1	TRBJ2-7	12	CSVGQVPYEQYF
TRBV6-6	TRBJ1-6	15	CASSPRTGWDSPLHF
TRBV25-1	TRBJ2-3	16	CASSAGTSGSTDTQYF
TRBV19	TRBJ1-2	16	CASTLLHAGSGYGYTF
TRBV7-6	TRBJ2-1	18	CASSLAGLAGSSYNEQFF
TRBV9	TRBJ2-7	15	CASSVAGTAPSEQYF
TRBV12-3/TRBV12-4	TRBJ2-3	15	CASRGLAGGTDTQYF
TRBV6-5	TRBJ2-1	13	CASSYDGVNEQFF
TRBV20-1	TRBJ2-3	14	CSANSDRGTDTQYF